Each of the 22 T cell receptor beta chains below was sequenced from the same sample in a study of OX40 agonist ivuxolimab in advanced cancers. Sequencing was performed with immunoSEQ multiplex PCR; in TCRdb, only in-frame clones are kept and a portion is missing. The sample consists of over 55,000 clones, around 84% of them appearing once. Specimen: CD4+ or CD8+ T cells sorted from blood, collected in a trial of the OX40 agonist ivuxolimab. Receptor source: an adult with an advanced solid tumor such as melanoma, head and neck, liver or kidney cancer.

The rearrangement uses TRBV7-2 and TRBJ1-1, with D hard to call. The CDR3 is 14 amino acids. V shed 1 base and J shed 1 base, with 7 bases lying between them. In germline, CDR1 is SGHTA, CDR2 FQGNSA. In DNA, the CDR3 is TGTGCCAGCAGCTTAGATAGAGGGAACACTGAAGCTTTCTTT. Residues: CASSLDRGNTEAFF.

This clone has a single count. The CDR3 spells CASSLAGPLSGANVLTF. CDR3 coding DNA: TGTGCCAGCAGCTTGGCGGGCCCGCTCTCTGGGGCCAACGTCCTGACTTTC. The genes are TRBV5-4 and TRBJ2-6; D unresolved. Per the germline V gene, CDR1 is SGHNT and CDR2 is YYREEE (reference sequence). The CDR3 extends over 17 amino acids. Trimming left V 0 bases short and J 0 bases short, with 10 bases between.

This clone was observed a few times. V and J are TRBV7-9 and TRBJ1-2; the D is unclear. CDR1 is SEHNR, CDR2 FQNEAQ, per germline (reference sequence). The germline V and J ends were trimmed by 4 bases and 2 bases, with 14 bases remaining between them. CDR3 size: 15 residues. CDR3 amino acids: CASSSDSAANYGYTF. The DNA of the CDR3 is TGTGCCAGCAGCTCGGACTCTGCAGCCAACTATGGCTACACCTTC.

V usage is TRBV6-5 and J usage is TRBJ1-5, with unresolved D. The germline V and J ends were trimmed by 1 base and 7 bases, with 5 bases remaining between them. This CDR3 comprises 12 residues. CDR1 is MNHEY and CDR2 is SVGAGI in the germline V gene. The CDR3 nucleotides are TGTGCCAGCAGTTACTTCGGCCAGCCCCAGCATTTT. It translates to CASSYFGQPQHF.

The rearrangement joins TRBV5-1 to TRBJ2-4, with 15 bases identical to TRBD2. The CDR3 extends over 14 amino acids. J gave up 15 bases and V 3 bases, and 7 bases lay outside the gene matches. CDR1 is SGHRS, CDR2 YFSETQ, per germline. The CDR3 region has the DNA TGCGCCAGCAGCTCCGGACTAGCGGGGGGGCGTCTGTACTTC. Translating it yields CASSSGLAGGRLYF.

This clone was counted between two and nine times. The rearrangement uses TRBV4-1 and TRBJ2-5, with TRBD1 identical over 8 bases. The CDR3 sequence is 15 residues long. Germline CDR1 reads MGHRA; CDR2 reads YSYEKL. With V trimmed by 0 bases and J by 5 bases, 5 bases remained unmatched. The CDR3 DNA reads TGCGCCAGCAGCCAAGAGGGCAGGGGGCCGGAGACCCAGTACTTC. This sequence encodes CASSQEGRGPETQYF.

The chain recombines TRBV6-5 with TRBJ1-2, with D possibly TRBD1 on 5 matching bases. Trimming took 7 bases from V and 3 from J, leaving 15 bases between them. This CDR3 region has 14 residues. Germline V lookup: CDR1 MNHEY, CDR2 SVGAGI. CDR3 protein: CASTIGRGYYGYTF. As DNA, the CDR3 is TGTGCCAGCACCATAGGGCGGGGCTACTATGGCTACACCTTC.

V gene TRBV5-1 combines with J gene TRBJ2-5, with D perhaps TRBD1 (5 bases). V lost 0 bases and J lost 3, with 12 bases in between. From germline, CDR1 is SGHRS and CDR2 YFSETQ. The CDR3 has 15 amino acids. As DNA, the CDR3 is TGCGCCAGCAGCTTGGTCGGAACAGGCAAAGAGACCCAGTACTTC. Translating it yields CASSLVGTGKETQYF.

The chain joins TRBV6-5 to TRBJ1-5; D remains unclear. Trimming removed 4 bases at V and 4 bases at J, with 2 bases between. CDR1 and CDR2 (germline): MNHEY, SVGAGI. This CDR3 comprises 11 residues. The CDR3 loop reads CASSSNQPQHF. CDR3 DNA sequence: TGTGCCAGCAGTTCTAATCAGCCCCAGCATTTT.

The V call is TRBV30, the J call TRBJ1-1, with D maybe TRBD1 (5 bases). Germline CDR1 GTSNPN, CDR2 SVGIG (reference sequence). CDR3 length equals 13 residues. The V and J ends lost 3 bases and 5 bases respectively, with 13 bases between them. CDR3 DNA: TGTGCCTGGAGGTTTGGGGCGGGGACTGAAGCTTTCTTT. Residues: CAWRFGAGTEAFF.

CDR3 coding DNA: TGCGCCAGCAGCCCTCTGTGGGGAGCTAACTATGGCTACACCTTC. This codes for CASSPLWGANYGYTF. The rearrangement joins TRBV5-1 to TRBJ1-2; D is unresolved. Between the trimmed V and J ends, which lost 4 bases and 0 bases, there was a span of 13 bases. The CDR3 runs to 15 residues. CDR1 is SGHRS and CDR2 is YFSETQ in the germline V gene.

The chain links TRBV28 to TRBJ2-5, with D possibly matching TRBD1 (5 bases). Trimming took 6 bases from V and 5 from J, leaving 13 bases between them. Germline CDR1 MDHEN, CDR2 SYDVKM. This CDR3 spans 13 amino acids. The chain's CDR3 is CASRGPRRETQYF. In nucleotides, the CDR3 is TGTGCCAGCAGGGGGCCCCGACGGGAGACCCAGTACTTC.

The J gene is TRBJ1-2, the V gene TRBV11-2; D not resolved. Germline V CDR1 and CDR2: SGHAT, FQNNGV. The CDR3 totals 13 residues. The V end lost 5 bases, the J end lost 5 bases, and 12 bases lay between the germline ends. The CDR3 is CASSPDGFYGYTF. CDR3 DNA: TGTGCCAGCAGCCCGGACGGTTTTTATGGCTACACCTTC. Full variable domain (rest looked up from reference TRBV11-2 and TRBJ1-2): EAGVAQSPRYKIIEKRQSVAFWCNPISGHATLYWYQQILGQGPKLLIQFQNNGVVDDSQLPKDRFSAERLKGVDSTLKIQPAKLEDSAVYLCASSPDGFYGYTFGSGTRLTVV.

The CDR3 nucleotides are TGTGCCAGCAGCTGGATATCTAGCGGTTCCACCGGGGAGCTGTTTTTT. This translates into CASSWISSGSTGELFF. The chain combines TRBV5-6 with TRBJ2-2, with 7 bases identical to TRBD2. Germline V gene lookup returns CDR1 SGHDT and CDR2 YYEEEE. The J segment lost 4 bases and the V segment lost 3 bases, leaving 9 bases of the junction unmatched. This CDR3 region has 16 residues.

The CDR3 nucleotides read TGTGCCAGCAGCTTGTGGAGACAGGAAGTCCACGGGGAGCTGTTTTTT. As protein: CASSLWRQEVHGELFF. The J gene is TRBJ2-2, the V gene TRBV5-6; D perhaps matches TRBD1 (6 bases). The CDR3 extends over 16 amino acids. The V gene's germline CDR1 is SGHDT and CDR2 YYEEEE. The V gene lost 1 base and the J gene lost 7 bases, with 17 bases spanning the gap.

The rearrangement uses TRBV5-1 and TRBJ2-7; the match to TRBD2 covers 12 bases. Germline trimming cut 0 bases from V and 1 base from J; bases unmatched to any gene: 2. Per germline, CDR1 SGHRS and CDR2 YFSETQ. This CDR3 is 16 amino acids long. The CDR3 DNA reads as TGCGCCAGCAGCTTGGAGCTAGCGGGAGGGTCCTACGAGCAGTACTTC. It translates to CASSLELAGGSYEQYF. Full variable domain (missing parts from reference TRBV5-1 and TRBJ2-7): KAGVTQTPRYLIKTRGQQVTLSCSPISGHRSVSWYQQTPGQGLQFLFEYFSETQRNKGNFPGRFSGRQFSNSRSEMNVSTLELGDSALYLCASSLELAGGSYEQYFGPGTRLTVT.

The chain links TRBV7-2 to TRBJ2-7; tentative D call: TRBD2 (5 bases). This CDR3 contains 15 residues. The germline gives CDR1 SGHTA, CDR2 FQGNSA. The V and J ends lost 2 bases and 5 bases respectively, with 16 bases between them. The CDR3 DNA reads TGTGCCAGCAGCTTAAACACGGGGATGAGGAACGAGCAGTACTTC. Its translation is CASSLNTGMRNEQYF.

The rearrangement joins TRBV5-1 to TRBJ1-2; 7 nucleotides line up with TRBD1. V trimming: 1 base; J trimming: 4 bases; junction bases outside the gene matches: 10. This CDR3 region has 16 residues. CDR1 and CDR2 (germline): SGHRS, YFSETQ. DNA of the CDR3: TGCGCCAGCAGCTTGCCGGGGACAGCTGGCGTCTATGGCTACACCTTC. It encodes CASSLPGTAGVYGYTF.

The chain uses TRBV29-1 and TRBJ2-1; TRBD2 agrees at 9 bases. V shed 7 bases and J 4 bases; nucleotides not matched to a gene: 11. The germline gives CDR1 SQVTM, CDR2 ANQGSEA. The CDR3 extends over 15 amino acids. The CDR3 is CSANPQSGGYNEQFF. CDR3 DNA: TGCAGCGCTAACCCCCAGAGCGGGGGGTACAATGAGCAGTTCTTC.

The CDR3 coding sequence is TGTGCCAGCAGCAAAGGTGAGGAAGGAGATACCTACGAGCAGTACTTC. The encoded protein is CASSKGEEGDTYEQYF. The chain employs TRBV21-1 and TRBJ2-7; the table's D call TRBD2 went unverified against the DNA. TRBV21-1 is a recognized pseudogene. The CDR3 is made up of 16 amino acids.

The chain uses TRBV15 and TRBJ2-1; D unresolved. There are 14 residues in the CDR3. Germline CDR1 LNHNV, CDR2 YYDKDF (reference sequence). The V end lost 0 bases, the J end lost 6 bases, and 9 bases lay between the germline ends. The DNA for the CDR3 is TGTGCCACCAGCAGAGATCGGACGAGCAATGAGCAGTTCTTC. Translation gives CATSRDRTSNEQFF.

This chain connects TRBV7-3 to TRBJ2-3, with D hard to call. CDR3 size: 16 residues. Trimming took off 1 base at V and 0 bases at J, with 11 bases between the two ends. The germline V gene has CDR1 SGHTA and CDR2 FQGTGA. CDR3: CASSLNSGASTDTQYF. The CDR3 DNA reads as TGTGCCAGCAGCTTAAATTCCGGTGCTAGCACAGATACGCAGTATTTT.